Presented here are 21 T cell receptor beta chains from one specimen sequenced in a study of identical twins. TCRdb called the 5' RACE reads again in MiXCR, with one record for every CDR3 protein. The sample has 500,000 to 550,000 distinct CDR3 sequences, approximately 20% seen once. Separately, the same data were catalogued under a study of yellow fever vaccine responses in identical twins.

Sequencing was carried out using CD4+ T cells sorted from blood. The receptors come from a woman between 18 and 29 years old in good health.

This clonotype was seen a few times. CDR3 bases: TGTGCCAGCAGTTATTTTTGGGACATCAACCAGTCCTACGAGCAGTACTTC. This codes for CASSYFWDINQSYEQYF. The chain recombines TRBV6-9 with TRBJ2-7; D might be TRBD1 (6 bases). CDR1 and CDR2 (germline): MNHGY, SVAAGI. The CDR3 spans 17 residues. The germline V and J ends were trimmed by 1 base and 1 base, with 17 bases remaining between them.

This clonotype was observed a handful of times. This chain links TRBV20-1 with TRBJ2-7; a possible D gene is TRBD1 (5 bases). The V end was cut by 4 bases, the J end by 5 bases, with 9 bases between. Germline CDR1 DFQATT, CDR2 SNEGSKA (reference sequence). This CDR3 contains 11 residues. The CDR3 DNA follows: TGCAGTGCTACCCAGGGTAACGAGCAGTACTTC. The encoded protein is CSATQGNEQYF.

V and J are TRBV6-1 and TRBJ2-1, with TRBD2 identical over 7 bases. CDR3 length equals 15 residues. V was clipped by 6 bases and J by 5 bases; unmatched bases: 10. CDR1 and CDR2 from the germline V gene are MNHNS and SASEGT. CDR3 sequence reads: CASSQEGTNNNEQFF. The DNA of the CDR3 is TGTGCCAGCAGCCAGGAAGGGACTAACAACAATGAGCAGTTCTTC.

The chain couples TRBV12-3 or TRBV12-4 to TRBJ1-1; tentatively, D is TRBD1 (5 bases). The CDR3 is 13 amino acids. Deletions cut 7 bases from V and 0 bases from J, with 9 bases between. The CDR3 is CASTRTLNTEAFF. As DNA, the CDR3 is TGTGCCAGCACCCGGACATTGAACACTGAAGCTTTCTTT.

This clonotype showed up just a few times. This chain links TRBV5-1 with TRBJ2-3, with TRBD2 matching 13 bases. Germline V CDR1 and CDR2: SGHRS, YFSETQ. Trimming at V came to 2 bases and at J to 4 bases, leaving 4 bases not matched to a gene. The CDR3 sequence is 16 residues long. The CDR3 DNA follows: TGCGCCAGCAGCTTCAGACTAGCGGGAGGTCCAGATACGCAGTATTTT. This translates into CASSFRLAGGPDTQYF. Looking up the rest from reference TRBV5-1 and TRBJ2-3 gives the full variable domain: KAGVTQTPRYLIKTRGQQVTLSCSPISGHRSVSWYQQTPGQGLQFLFEYFSETQRNKGNFPGRFSGRQFSNSRSEMNVSTLELGDSALYLCASSFRLAGGPDTQYFGPGTRLTVL.

The sample holds many counts of this clonotype. The gene calls are TRBV12-3 or TRBV12-4 and TRBJ2-1, with 7 bases fitting TRBD1. Losses at the gene ends were 1 base for V and 8 bases for J; bases not matched to a gene: 5. The CDR3 runs 14 residues. This CDR3 is CASSLGQGVDEQFF. For the CDR3, the DNA is TGTGCCAGCAGTTTAGGGCAGGGGGTGGATGAGCAGTTCTTC.

This clonotype occurred a few times. This rearrangement joins TRBV12-3 or TRBV12-4 to TRBJ2-7; 7 bases map to TRBD1. The CDR3 totals 14 residues. Trimming removed 1 base from V and 3 bases from J; junction bases left unmatched: 3. This chain's CDR3 is CASSLEQGIYEQYF. CDR3 bases: TGTGCCAGCAGTTTAGAACAGGGGATCTACGAGCAGTACTTC.

This clonotype has just a few counts. The gene calls are TRBV3-1 and TRBJ1-1; D is possibly TRBD1 (6 bases). This CDR3 has 15 residues. Germline V gives CDR1 LGHDT, CDR2 YNNKEL (reference sequence). The ends were cut back, 0 bases at V and 10 bases at J, with 18 bases in the middle. CDR3 nucleotide sequence: TGTGCCAGCAGCCAAGAATTTACCGGGACACGGCGAGCTTTCTTT. Protein product: CASSQEFTGTRRAFF.

This clonotype has a handful of counts. This chain uses TRBV19 with TRBJ1-1, with TRBD1 identical over 7 bases. Germline V gene data show CDR1 as LNHDA and CDR2 as SQIVND (reference sequence). The CDR3 covers 13 residues. The V gene end was trimmed by 9 bases and the J gene end by 11 bases; junction bases not matched to a gene: 15. This CDR3 reads CASTGEPGGTAFF. The CDR3, as DNA: TGTGCCAGCACAGGGGAACCGGGGGGAACGGCTTTCTTT.

The sample holds a few counts of this clonotype. V is TRBV20-1 and J is TRBJ2-5, with TRBD1 as a possible D gene (6 bases). Germline CDR1 is DFQATT and CDR2 is SNEGSKA (reference sequence). Trimming cost V 2 bases and J 2 bases, with 21 bases left between them. There are 17 residues in the CDR3. For the CDR3, the DNA is TGCAGTGCTAGATTAGGGGTGGGATGGACAGCTCAAGAGACCCAGTACTTC. Its translation is CSARLGVGWTAQETQYF.

The CDR3 sequence: CASGEGLAVSYEQYV. The CDR3 DNA is TGTGCCAGCGGGGAGGGGCTAGCGGTATCCTACGAGCAGTACGTC. The chain links TRBV2 to TRBJ2-7, with 7 bases fitting TRBD2. The V gene's germline CDR1 is SNHLY and CDR2 FYNNEI. The V segment lost 8 bases and the J segment 1 base; nucleotides outside the gene matches: 11. The CDR3 covers 15 residues.

The chain employs TRBV2 and TRBJ2-7; TRBD1 agrees at 8 bases. The CDR3 is 13 amino acids. Germline assignment: CDR1 SNHLY and CDR2 FYNNEI. V was pared by 10 bases and J by 0 bases, with 5 bases of the junction left unmatched. This CDR3 reads CATRDRYSYEQYF. The CDR3 nucleotides are TGTGCCACCCGGGACAGGTACTCCTACGAGCAGTACTTC.

The table lists this clonotype with a few counts. V and J are TRBV24-1 and TRBJ2-1; unclear D gene. Germline V lookup: CDR1 KGHDR, CDR2 SFDVKD. The length of the CDR3 is 11 residues. V was trimmed by 7 bases and J by 6 bases, leaving 6 bases between them. CDR3 in DNA: TGTGCCACCAGGGGTGTCAATGAGCAGTTCTTC. This gives the protein CATRGVNEQFF.

This clonotype was found a few times. The rearrangement joins TRBV6-1 to TRBJ2-3; 9 nucleotides line up with TRBD2. The CDR3 consists of 15 residues. V gave up 5 bases and J gave up 1 base; unmatched junction bases: 4. From germline, CDR1 is MNHNS and CDR2 SASEGT. The CDR3 protein is CASSRGGAGTDTQYF. In nucleotides, the CDR3 is TGTGCCAGCAGTCGCGGGGGGGCCGGCACAGATACGCAGTATTTT.

This clonotype was seen at least ten times. CDR3 amino acids: CASSLSISYGYTF. The CDR3 DNA reads TGTGCCAGCAGTTTATCTATTTCTTATGGCTACACCTTC. The chain couples TRBV12-3 or TRBV12-4 to TRBJ1-2; D uncertain. V gave up 2 bases and J gave up 5 bases, with 9 bases separating them. The CDR3 covers 13 residues.

This clonotype has just a few counts. J is TRBJ2-7 and V is TRBV18, with TRBD1 as a possible D gene (6 bases). The V end lost 4 bases, the J end lost 2 bases, and 9 bases lay between the germline ends. The CDR3 totals 13 residues. The V gene's germline CDR1 is KGHSH and CDR2 LQKENI. CDR3 DNA: TGTGCCAGCTCACAGACAGGAACCTACGAGCAGTACGTC. As protein: CASSQTGTYEQYV.

There are a few counts of this clonotype. The genes are TRBV29-1 and TRBJ2-7; 14 bases fit TRBD2. V shed 5 bases and J 6 bases; nucleotides not matched to a gene: 6. The CDR3 covers 14 residues. Looked up from germline, CDR1 is SQVTM and CDR2 is ANQGSEA. CDR3 coding DNA: TGCAGCGTTTCTCGGACTAGCGGGAGGTCCGAGCAGTACTTC. Its protein is CSVSRTSGRSEQYF.

The gene calls are TRBV11-2 and TRBJ2-7; D gene unclear. V lost 0 bases and J 6 bases, leaving 9 bases between the germline ends. Germline CDR1 reads SGHAT; CDR2 reads FQNNGV. This CDR3 is 13 amino acids long. CDR3 sequence: CASSLDRWGEQYV. Written as DNA, the CDR3 is TGTGCCAGCAGCTTAGATCGTTGGGGCGAGCAGTACGTC.

The genes are TRBV4-2 and TRBJ2-1; D is possibly TRBD2 (7 bases). Between the trimmed V and J ends, which lost 0 bases and 3 bases, there was a span of 12 bases. CDR1 is LGHNA and CDR2 is YNFKEQ in the germline V gene. The CDR3 contains 16 residues. The chain's CDR3 is CASSQDWGGDYNEQFF. Here the CDR3 DNA reads TGTGCCAGCAGCCAAGATTGGGGGGGCGACTACAATGAGCAGTTCTTC.

The chain carries TRBV20-1 and TRBJ2-1, with D unclear. This CDR3 comprises 10 residues. Deletions cut 5 bases from V and 5 bases from J, with 4 bases between. CDR1 is DFQATT and CDR2 is SNEGSKA in the germline V gene (reference sequence). The CDR3 DNA reads as TGCAGTGCTCTCCACAATGAGCAGTTCTTC. Its translation is CSALHNEQFF.

This chain joins TRBV20-1 and TRBJ2-1; 8 nucleotides match TRBD2. Germline V CDR1 and CDR2: DFQATT, SNEGSKA (reference sequence). The CDR3 is made up of 14 amino acids. V lost 6 bases and J lost 6; bases outside the gene matches: 10. DNA of the CDR3: TGCAGTGCCACCGGGACTAGATCCCCCAATGAGCAGTTCTTC. This translates into CSATGTRSPNEQFF.